Below, 31 T cell receptor beta chains from the same sample are listed, as sequenced in a study of graft-versus-host responses after intestinal transplantation (dated by TCRdb to about 2021). The sample's time point label is to be understood as: cells obtained before transplantation from donor or recipient. These TCRs are of unknown antigen specificity. Library generation was performed with the immunoSEQ multiplex PCR assay. Drawn from immuneACCESS, this table holds only the in-frame rearrangements with V and J called that TCRdb kept. Clones are partly lost; checked studies trace under half to an unresolved V gene and leave the rest unexplained. This sample is represented by 95,000 to 150,000 clones; about 95% of them were singletons. The top ten clonotypes cover 3.3% of the sample. Material: unstimulated CD8+ T cells sorted from spleen or lymph node cells, obtained before intestinal transplant. The receptors come from a human donor who received an intestinal transplant.

This chain links TRBV7-8 with TRBJ2-1, with D uncertain. Germline lookup yields CDR1 SGHVS and CDR2 FQNEAQ. Trimming shortened V by 3 bases and J by 4 bases, and 7 bases separated the two germline ends. The CDR3 loop spans 13 amino acids. The CDR3 nucleotides are TGTGCCAGCAGCTTGTTTGGATACAATGAGCAGTTCTTC. Translated, it gives CASSLFGYNEQFF.

In its sample, this clone was seen once. The chain links TRBV27 to TRBJ2-3, with D perhaps matching TRBD2 (6 bases). V dropped 3 bases and J dropped 2 bases, with 15 bases sitting between them. The CDR3 is 16 amino acids. Germline loops: CDR1 MNHEY, CDR2 SMNVEV (reference sequence). CDR3 residues: CASSLGLLSLTDTQYF. In DNA form, the CDR3 reads TGTGCCAGCAGTTTGGGACTTCTGAGTCTCACAGATACGCAGTATTTT.

J is TRBJ2-5 and V is TRBV7-9; D might be TRBD1 (7 bases). CDR3 length equals 16 residues. The V end was cut by 5 bases, the J end by 2 bases, with 18 bases between. Germline loops: CDR1 SEHNR, CDR2 FQNEAQ (reference sequence). CDR3 nucleotides: TGTGCCAGCAGCCCCCGGGGGAAGACAGGGCAAGAGACCCAGTACTTC. Translating it yields CASSPRGKTGQETQYF.

V gene TRBV7-8 combines with J gene TRBJ2-5; TRBD2 aligns across 7 bases. The germline gives CDR1 SGHVS, CDR2 FQNEAQ. CDR3 length equals 15 residues. V lost 0 bases, J lost 5 bases, and 6 bases stayed unmatched. The CDR3 region has the DNA TGTGCCAGCAGCTTAGCGCGCGGGAGTTGGGAGACCCAGTACTTC. This encodes CASSLARGSWETQYF.

This chain uses TRBV9 with TRBJ2-7; no clear D. This CDR3 is 14 amino acids long. Germline CDR1 SGDLS, CDR2 YYNGEE. V dropped 0 bases and J dropped 2 bases, with 9 bases sitting between them. The CDR3, as DNA: TGTGCCAGCAGCGTAGGAACACTAACCTACGAGCAGTACTTC. It yields the protein CASSVGTLTYEQYF.

The chain's CDR3 is CASSLSGGPYNEQFF. CDR3 bases: TGTGCCAGCAGCTTATCGGGAGGGCCCTACAATGAGCAGTTCTTC. The chain links TRBV13 to TRBJ2-1, with TRBD2 matching 8 bases. Germline loops: CDR1 PRHDT, CDR2 FYEKMQ (reference sequence). The CDR3 contains 15 residues. The ends lost 2 bases at V and 2 bases at J; junction bases unmatched: 2.

The rearrangement uses TRBV27 and TRBJ1-1, with D unclear. V was pared by 0 bases and J by 8 bases, with 10 bases between. The germline CDR1 and CDR2 sequences are MNHEY and SMNVEV (reference sequence). The CDR3 contains 13 residues. CDR3 nucleotides: TGTGCCAGCAGTTTATCGAAAGGCCTCGAAGCTTTCTTT. Protein sequence: CASSLSKGLEAFF.

This chain links TRBV28 with TRBJ2-1, with D possibly TRBD2 on 5 matching bases. The germline V and J ends were trimmed by 7 bases and 9 bases, with 16 bases remaining between them. Germline V gives CDR1 MDHEN, CDR2 SYDVKM. The CDR3 length is 13 residues. CDR3: CASILPGWGEQFF. CDR3 nucleotide sequence: TGTGCCAGCATTCTTCCGGGGTGGGGTGAGCAGTTCTTC.

The rearrangement joins TRBV5-4 to TRBJ2-7; D is uncertain. The CDR3 totals 18 residues. V lost 4 bases to trimming and J lost 4 bases, with 27 bases between them. The V gene's germline CDR1 is SGHNT and CDR2 YYREEE (reference sequence). The CDR3 loop is CASSDRDGRSLVTYEQYF. The CDR3 DNA sequence: TGTGCCAGCAGCGACCGAGATGGGCGGTCCCTCGTTACGTACGAGCAGTACTTC.

Here the CDR3 reads CSVEDWETFYGYTF. Written as DNA, the CDR3 is TGCAGCGTTGAAGATTGGGAGACCTTCTATGGCTACACCTTC. The chain couples TRBV29-1 to TRBJ1-2; no definite D call. The germline CDR1 and CDR2 sequences are SQVTM and ANQGSEA. The CDR3 has 14 residues. V lost 0 bases to trimming and J lost 4 bases, with 12 bases between them. Combining the CDR3 with reference TRBV29-1 and TRBJ1-2 gives the whole variable domain SAVISQKPSRDICQRGTSLTIQCQVDSQVTMMFWYRQQPGQSLTLIATANQGSEATYESGFVIDKFPISRPNLTFSTLTVSNMSPEDSSIYLCSVEDWETFYGYTFGSGTRLTVV.

The gene calls are TRBV13 and TRBJ2-1; 8 nucleotides agree with TRBD2. The CDR3 has 15 amino acids. Germline CDR1 and CDR2: PRHDT and FYEKMQ (reference sequence). After removal of 7 bases from V and 10 bases from J, the junction contained 15 bases not matched to a gene. The CDR3 is CASTPGRLAGWEQFF. The CDR3 DNA sequence: TGTGCCAGCACCCCCGGCAGGCTAGCGGGCTGGGAGCAGTTCTTC.

J is TRBJ2-3 and V is TRBV27; TRBD2 is a possible D gene (5 bases). Per germline, CDR1 MNHEY and CDR2 SMNVEV (reference sequence). The CDR3 length is 16 residues. The V end lost 1 base, the J end lost 0 bases, and 11 bases lay between the germline ends. DNA for the CDR3: TGTGCCAGCAGTTTATGCGGGCAGGTCAGCACAGATACGCAGTATTTT. Its protein is CASSLCGQVSTDTQYF.

V gene TRBV7-8 combines with J gene TRBJ1-4, with 8 bases lining up with TRBD1. The CDR3 covers 14 residues. V was clipped by 6 bases and J by 11 bases; unmatched bases: 11. The germline gives CDR1 SGHVS, CDR2 FQNEAQ. DNA for the CDR3: TGTGCCAGCAGTATAGGGACAGGAGGGGCCAAACTGTTTTTT. Translation gives CASSIGTGGAKLFF.

V and J are TRBV19 and TRBJ2-3; TRBD2 agrees at 7 bases. The CDR3 loop spans 17 amino acids. The V gene's germline CDR1 is LNHDA and CDR2 SQIVND (reference sequence). J was trimmed by 2 bases and V by 0 bases; bases with no gene match: 8. CDR3 bases: TGTGCCAGTAGTATAGATGGGCCTAGCGGCTTCACAGATACGCAGTATTTT. Its protein product is CASSIDGPSGFTDTQYF.

The chain joins TRBV27 to TRBJ2-1; TRBD2 is a possible D gene (7 bases). The CDR3 loop spans 12 amino acids. Germline CDR1 MNHEY, CDR2 SMNVEV (reference sequence). V was trimmed by 7 bases and J by 14 bases, leaving 18 bases between them. The CDR3 loop is CASTDKGEGEFF. The CDR3 DNA sequence: TGTGCCAGCACCGACAAGGGGGAGGGAGAGTTCTTC.

The V call is TRBV28, the J call TRBJ2-7; 9 nucleotides align to TRBD2. The trim removed 3 bases at V and 3 bases at J, leaving 6 bases unmatched. This CDR3 comprises 15 residues. Germline V CDR1 and CDR2: MDHEN, SYDVKM. The CDR3: CASSFSGGWVYEQYF. The CDR3 DNA reads TGTGCCAGCAGTTTCAGCGGGGGGTGGGTCTACGAGCAGTACTTC.

The CDR3 loop reads CSVIWLRERETQYF. The DNA for the CDR3 is TGCAGCGTTATATGGTTACGGGAGAGGGAGACCCAGTACTTC. V is TRBV29-1 and J is TRBJ2-5; maybe TRBD2 (6 bases). With 5 bases removed from V and 5 bases from J, the gap between germline ends came to 18 bases. CDR1 SQVTM and CDR2 ANQGSEA come from the germline V gene. This CDR3 has 14 residues.

The V call is TRBV5-1, the J call TRBJ2-3; D is undetermined. The CDR3 contains 11 residues. The germline V gene has CDR1 SGHRS and CDR2 YFSETQ. Deletions cut 5 bases from V and 6 bases from J, with 7 bases between. CDR3 in DNA: TGCGCCAGCAGTTCCCGTGATACGCAGTATTTT. Translation gives CASSSRDTQYF.

This chain links TRBV5-6 with TRBJ1-1; D remains unclear. Germline V lookup: CDR1 SGHDT, CDR2 YYEEEE. The CDR3 spans 13 residues. V was shortened by 4 bases and J by 0 bases, with 7 bases between the two germline ends. The CDR3 sequence: CASSTGMNTEAFF. In DNA, the CDR3 is TGTGCCAGCAGCACGGGGATGAACACTGAAGCTTTCTTT.

This clone has only one observation. V is TRBV7-2 and J is TRBJ2-1; TRBD2 matches at 8 bases. Germline trimming cut 6 bases from V and 7 bases from J; bases unmatched to any gene: 11. The CDR3 runs 15 residues. Germline CDR1 reads SGHTA; CDR2 reads FQGNSA. The CDR3 reads CASRGHGRALNEQFF. DNA for the CDR3: TGTGCCAGCAGGGGTCACGGGAGGGCTTTAAATGAGCAGTTCTTC.

In DNA form, the CDR3 reads TGCGCCAGCAGCCCCGGGTGGAACTATGGCTACACCTTC. Protein: CASSPGWNYGYTF. The genes are TRBV4-1 and TRBJ1-2; D gene ambiguous. CDR1 MGHRA and CDR2 YSYEKL come from the germline V gene. The CDR3 is 13 amino acids. V was shortened by 4 bases and J by 2 bases, with 8 bases between the two germline ends.

This clone has a single count. The rearrangement joins TRBV19 to TRBJ2-1, with 9 bases identical to TRBD1. Germline CDR1 and CDR2: LNHDA and SQIVND (reference sequence). V gave up 4 bases and J gave up 4 bases; unmatched junction bases: 2. The CDR3 loop spans 14 amino acids. Written as DNA, the CDR3 is TGTGCCAGTAGTAATGGACAGGGGTACAATGAGCAGTTCTTC. Translating it yields CASSNGQGYNEQFF.

CDR3 protein: CASSEFGSDQPQHF. In DNA form, the CDR3 reads TGTGCCAGCAGTGAATTCGGATCTGATCAGCCCCAGCATTTT. The chain joins TRBV6-1 to TRBJ1-5; D unresolved. V was cut by 2 bases and J by 5 bases, with 10 bases left in between. This CDR3 contains 14 residues. Germline lookup yields CDR1 MNHNS and CDR2 SASEGT.

The J gene is TRBJ2-7, the V gene TRBV6-1; D not certain. Germline V gene data show CDR1 as MNHNS and CDR2 as SASEGT. V was trimmed by 4 bases and J by 5 bases, leaving 12 bases between them. The CDR3 has 13 amino acids. CDR3 sequence reads: CASSGSGVDEQYF. The CDR3 coding sequence is TGTGCCAGCAGTGGATCAGGAGTTGACGAGCAGTACTTC.

The J gene is TRBJ1-5, the V gene TRBV30; D gene uncertain. V lost 0 bases to trimming and J lost 1 base, with 13 bases between them. The CDR3 has 16 residues. Per the germline V gene, CDR1 is GTSNPN and CDR2 is SVGIG (reference sequence). Written as DNA, the CDR3 is TGTGCCTGGAGTGTCGGGGTAGGGAGAAGCAATCAGCCCCAGCATTTT. It translates to CAWSVGVGRSNQPQHF.

CDR3 in DNA: TGTGCCATCTTCGCGAACACCGGGGAGCTGTTTTTT. Translation gives CAIFANTGELFF. The chain is built from TRBV25-1 and TRBJ2-2; D is unresolved. The germline V and J ends were trimmed by 10 bases and 0 bases, with 6 bases remaining between them. Germline values: CDR1 MGHDK, CDR2 SYGVNS. The CDR3 loop spans 12 amino acids.

The chain carries TRBV28 and TRBJ2-7; tentative D call: TRBD1 (6 bases). V was shortened by 6 bases and J by 4 bases, with 10 bases between the two germline ends. Germline-derived CDR1 and CDR2 are MDHEN and SYDVKM. The CDR3 contains 12 residues. The chain's CDR3 is CASRQTGYEQYF. CDR3 DNA sequence: TGTGCCAGCAGACAAACAGGGTACGAGCAGTACTTC.

For this clone: Other DNA sequences in this specimen translate into the identical CDR3. The V call is TRBV27, the J call TRBJ2-2; D is unclear. The CDR3 contains 13 residues. Trimming took 6 bases from V and 2 from J, leaving 7 bases between them. Germline values: CDR1 MNHEY, CDR2 SMNVEV (reference sequence). The CDR3 sequence is CASRRLNTGELFF. The CDR3 DNA reads as TGTGCCAGCAGAAGACTTAACACCGGGGAGCTGTTTTTT.

The rearrangement uses TRBV18 and TRBJ1-2; D is unresolved. V dropped 2 bases and J dropped 2 bases, with 9 bases sitting between them. This CDR3 is built from 14 residues. Germline V gene data show CDR1 as KGHSH and CDR2 as LQKENI. In DNA, the CDR3 is TGTGCCAGCTCACCATACGGGCAGAACTATGGCTACACCTTC. Amino acid sequence: CASSPYGQNYGYTF.

The chain is built from TRBV4-1 and TRBJ2-5, with 11 positions matching TRBD2. This CDR3 comprises 15 residues. With V trimmed by 4 bases and J by 3 bases, 4 bases remained unmatched. The germline CDR1 and CDR2 sequences are MGHRA and YSYEKL. CDR3 sequence reads: CASSRGTSGEETQYF. The DNA for the CDR3 is TGCGCCAGCAGCCGTGGGACTAGCGGAGAAGAGACCCAGTACTTC.

This rearrangement joins TRBV7-2 to TRBJ2-5; TRBD2 agrees at 9 bases. The J call may be in error: the DNA end matches TRBJ2-7 better. This CDR3 has 15 residues. Germline V gene sequence: CDR1 SGHTA, CDR2 FQGNSA. CDR3 residues: CASSLGPSGNYEQYF. The CDR3 region has the DNA TGTGCCAGCAGCTTAGGGCCTAGCGGGAACTACGAGCAGTACTTC.